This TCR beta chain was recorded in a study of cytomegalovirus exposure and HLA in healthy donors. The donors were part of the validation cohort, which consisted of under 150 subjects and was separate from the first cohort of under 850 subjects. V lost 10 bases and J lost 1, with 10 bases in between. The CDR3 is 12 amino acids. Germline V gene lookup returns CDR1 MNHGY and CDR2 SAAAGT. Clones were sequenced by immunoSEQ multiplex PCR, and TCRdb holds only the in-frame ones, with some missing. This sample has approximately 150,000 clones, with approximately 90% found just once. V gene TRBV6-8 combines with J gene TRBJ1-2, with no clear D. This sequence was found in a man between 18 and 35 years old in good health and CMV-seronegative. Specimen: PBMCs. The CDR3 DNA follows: TGTGCCAACCCCTGGAGTAACTATGGCTACACCTTC. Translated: CANPWSNYGYTF.